This T cell receptor (beta chain) was observed in a study of T cells in tuberculosis. Study-level points and caveats: Smaller alpha distances in active tuberculosis partly reflected shorter CDR3-alpha lengths.

Method: immunoSEQ multiplex PCR; TCRdb's copy keeps in-frame clones and lacks some. This table has some 25,000 clones, nearly 97% appearing once. The V and J ends lost 5 bases and 7 bases, in that order; junction bases with no gene match: 7. The CDR3 is made up of 15 amino acids. Looked up from germline, CDR1 is SGHRS and CDR2 is YFSETQ. Tuberculin skin test and IGRA determined adolescents' latent tuberculosis status at entry. This clone was detected once. Antigen unknown. The clonotype originates from a donor between 10 and 35 years old with latent tuberculosis or without tuberculosis infection. The sample comprised PBMCs. The J gene is TRBJ2-1, the V gene TRBV5-1, with 12 bases aligning to TRBD2. CDR3 sequence: CASSSAGTSGNEQFF. The CDR3 DNA reads as TGCGCCAGCAGTTCAGCGGGGACTAGCGGGAATGAGCAGTTCTTC.